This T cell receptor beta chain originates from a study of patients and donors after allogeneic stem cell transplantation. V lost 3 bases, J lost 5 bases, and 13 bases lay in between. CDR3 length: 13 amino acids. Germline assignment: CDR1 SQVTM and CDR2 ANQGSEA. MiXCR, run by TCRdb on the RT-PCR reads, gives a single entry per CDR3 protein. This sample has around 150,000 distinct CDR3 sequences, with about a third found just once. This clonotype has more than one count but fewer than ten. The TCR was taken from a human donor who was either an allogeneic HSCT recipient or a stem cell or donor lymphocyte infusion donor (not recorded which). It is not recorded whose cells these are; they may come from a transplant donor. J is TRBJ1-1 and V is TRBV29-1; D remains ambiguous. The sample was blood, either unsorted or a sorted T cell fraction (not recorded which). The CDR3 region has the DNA TGCAGCGTTGACGGGATGGGTTGGACTGAAGCTTTCTTT. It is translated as CSVDGMGWTEAFF.